The source of this TCR beta chain is a study of control samples from healthy donors and cancer patients. The CDR3 length is 15 residues. Germline V lookup: CDR1 SNHLY, CDR2 FYNNEI. The V gene lost 8 bases and the J gene lost 0 bases, with 15 bases spanning the gap. The table came from immunoSEQ multiplex PCR; TCRdb's copy has only in-frame clones and leaves some out. The sample has 78,000 or so clones, more than 70% seen once; the top ten hold 5% to 7%. This receptor was taken from a woman between 45 and 65 years old in good health. V and J are TRBV2 and TRBJ2-3; D gene ambiguous. The sequencing sample was made of blood. The CDR3 DNA is TGTGCCAGCGGCTTGGGCGTCCAGAGCACAGATACGCAGTATTTT. As protein: CASGLGVQSTDTQYF.